The clone carrying this TCR beta chain has just one count. Its antigen is not known. This sample is drawn from a study of cytomegalovirus exposure and HLA in healthy donors. General observations from the study: Reports indicate that TCR beta sequences accurately predicted the HLA-A and HLA-B alleles of most subjects. CMV serostatus was the only recorded immune exposure for donors.

The PCR was carried out with 60 Vbeta primers and 13 Jbeta primers. The table came from immunoSEQ multiplex PCR; TCRdb's copy has only in-frame clones and leaves some out. Of about 200,000 clones listed, roughly 80% are singletons. The clonotype comes from a man younger than 40 in good health and CMV-seronegative. Sequenced: PBMCs.

CDR3 nucleotide sequence: TGTGCCAGCAGCCGACAGGGTGCGAACACCGGGGAGCTGTTTTTT. It yields the protein CASSRQGANTGELFF. The chain has TRBV7-8 and TRBJ2-2; 7 bases align to TRBD1. This CDR3 spans 15 amino acids. Germline CDR1 SGHVS, CDR2 FQNEAQ. Germline trimming cut 5 bases from V and 0 bases from J; bases unmatched to any gene: 3.